Following are 5 T cell receptor beta chains from one sample sequenced in a study of OX40 agonist ivuxolimab in advanced cancers. Data came from immunoSEQ multiplex PCR; TCRdb stores just in-frame clones and leaves some out. The sample contains 100,000 to 150,000 clones, less than 95% of which appear only once. The sequenced sample was CD4+ or CD8+ T cells sorted from blood, obtained in a trial of the OX40 agonist ivuxolimab. The source is an adult with an advanced solid tumor such as melanoma, head and neck, liver or kidney cancer.

The chain combines TRBV7-2 with TRBJ2-3; D perhaps matches TRBD2 (6 bases). The V and J ends lost 2 bases and 0 bases respectively, with 21 bases between them. Germline V gene data show CDR1 as SGHTA and CDR2 as FQGNSA. The CDR3 is made up of 19 amino acids. The CDR3 DNA reads as TGTGCCAGCAGCTTATATGTCCGTCGCCGGGAGCCTAGCACAGATACGCAGTATTTT. Protein sequence: CASSLYVRRREPSTDTQYF.

The chain has TRBV7-6 and TRBJ2-2; 10 bases map to TRBD2. J lost 6 bases, V lost 3 bases, and 13 bases had no gene match. Germline V lookup: CDR1 SGHVS, CDR2 FNYEAQ. The CDR3 spans 18 residues. CDR3: CASSFGPSGSPDAGELFF. DNA of the CDR3: TGTGCCAGCAGCTTTGGGCCTAGCGGGAGCCCCGACGCCGGGGAGCTGTTTTTT. The whole variable domain, filled in from reference TRBV7-6 and TRBJ2-2, reads GAGVSQSPRYKVTKRGQDVALRCDPISGHVSLYWYRQALGQGPEFLTYFNYEAQQDKSGLPNDRFSAERPEGSISTLTIQRTEQRDSAMYRCASSFGPSGSPDAGELFFGEGSRLTVL.

The rearrangement joins TRBV19 to TRBJ1-1, with D possibly being TRBD1 (6 bases). Trimming took 6 bases from V and 5 from J, leaving 13 bases between them. The CDR3 totals 13 residues. Per germline, CDR1 LNHDA and CDR2 SQIVND (reference sequence). The CDR3 DNA reads TGTGCCAGTAGCCGGTGGGGACAAACTGAAGCTTTCTTT. This sequence encodes CASSRWGQTEAFF.

The chain combines TRBV7-2 with TRBJ2-7; the D gene is possibly TRBD2 (5 bases). The V gene lost 3 bases and the J gene lost 3 bases, with 15 bases spanning the gap. The germline V gene encodes CDR1 SGHTA and CDR2 FQGNSA. This CDR3 is built from 15 residues. Written as DNA, the CDR3 is TGTGCCAGCAGCTTCGACTACCCCACTAGCTACGAGCAGTACTTC. As protein: CASSFDYPTSYEQYF.

The rearrangement links TRBV7-9 to TRBJ2-7; TRBD1 or TRBD2 may be the D gene (6 bases each). Germline values: CDR1 SEHNR, CDR2 FQNEAQ (reference sequence). Trimming removed 1 base at V and 2 bases at J, with 9 bases between. This CDR3 has 14 residues. As DNA, the CDR3 is TGTGCCAGCAGCTTAGTGGGGGGCCCCTACGAGCAGTACTTC. Its protein is CASSLVGGPYEQYF.